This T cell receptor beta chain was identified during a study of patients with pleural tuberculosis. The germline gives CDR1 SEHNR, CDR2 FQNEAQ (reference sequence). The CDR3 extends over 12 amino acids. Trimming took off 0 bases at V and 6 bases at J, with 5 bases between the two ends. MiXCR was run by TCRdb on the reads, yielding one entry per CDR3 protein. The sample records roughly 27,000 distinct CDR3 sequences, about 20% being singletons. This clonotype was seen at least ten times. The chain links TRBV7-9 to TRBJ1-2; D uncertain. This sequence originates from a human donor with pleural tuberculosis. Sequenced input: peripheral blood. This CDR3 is CASSLARDGYTF. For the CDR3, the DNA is TGTGCCAGCAGCTTAGCCCGGGATGGCTACACCTTC.